This record concerns one T cell receptor beta chain sequence. Its antigen remains undetermined. Base-call qualities are not available, and no considerably larger clone is one nucleotide away. Sequencing was performed on an Illumina HiSeq 2500. Quantitative 5'-RACE with molecular barcodes was the method used to prepare the TCR beta libraries. Per the authors' processing: A new computational method, built on a probabilistic model of VDJ rearrangement, was used to identify disease-linked TCR variants. TCRdb cleaned the public reads at Q25 with fastp, built clones with MiXCR and kept in-frame beta chains. Rows matching on CDR3 protein sequence are summarized as one entry with the most common DNA and genes. None of the V and J calls come from the authors' own analysis; TCRdb made them. This sample is represented by roughly 670,000 distinct CDR3 sequences; 15% to 20% of them were singletons. Of the sample, around 20% falls within the top ten clones.

From the germline V gene, CDR1 is MDHEN and CDR2 is SYDVKM. For this chain, trimming is 8 bases at the V end and 3 bases at the J end, and the number of junction bases without a gene match is 5. The CDR3 covers 14 residues, taking in both the cysteine and the phenylalanine. Just the 42-base CDR3 DNA is kept, in frame starting at base 1. This record belongs to a study of CD8 T cells in ankylosing spondylitis (dated by TCRdb to 2017 to 2019). For context, the study as a whole: To find TCR variants linked to disease, the study profiled T cell receptor beta repertoires in ankylosing spondylitis patients and healthy donors. Peripheral blood was sampled, and synovial fluid was additionally collected from ankylosing spondylitis patients. The full study cohort was made up of approximately 24 ankylosing spondylitis patients and more than 90 healthy donors.

Study-level results and caveats: A TCR beta motif made up of several highly homologous amino acid variants appeared to be characteristic of blood from ankylosing spondylitis patients. The disease-linked clones had a CD8+ phenotype and were found at relatively low frequencies in peripheral blood. The disease-linked clones were reported to be significantly enriched in matched synovial fluid samples from ankylosing spondylitis patients. Some of the motif variants had been reported before in the synovial fluid and blood of reactive arthritis patients, a finding that suggests common disease-initiation mechanisms.

The sequenced material came from blood, either unsorted or a sorted T cell fraction (not recorded which). The rearrangement joined TRBV28 to TRBJ2-2; a stretch of 8 junction bases matches TRBD2. The sequence derives from a male donor with ankylosing spondylitis. The CDR3 here reads CASYSGRDTGELFF. The bases read TGTGCCAGCTACAGCGGGAGAGACACCGGGGAGCTGTTTTTT. This CDR3, with the reference TRBV28 and TRBJ2-2 proteins standing in past its ends, gives the full variable domain DVKVTQSSRYLVKRTGEKVFLECVQDMDHENMFWYRQDPGLGLRLIYFSYDVKMKEKGDIPEGYSVSREKKERFSLILESASTNQTSMYLCASYSGRDTGELFFGEGSRLTVL.